This paragraph reports one T cell receptor beta chain. As yet, its antigen is unknown. The junction shows a germline mismatch at one end, possibly a read error. The PCR used 60 Vbeta and 13 Jbeta primers. Assay used: immunoSEQ multiplex PCR; TCRdb lists only in-frame clones, some missing. The sample totals 95,000 to 150,000 clones. This record comes from a study of cytomegalovirus exposure and HLA in healthy donors. Study as a whole: Around 190 million T cells yielded approximately 100 million unique TCR beta sequences, as an earlier analysis found. Study-level points and caveats: Fewer than 200 TCR beta chains were listed as cytomegalovirus-associated. Reports indicated that the classifier achieved high specificity and sensitivity in diagnosing cytomegalovirus status.

The donors comprised healthy bone marrow donors. CDR1 and CDR2 (germline): SGHRS, YFSETQ. The CDR3 runs 16 residues. The rearrangement links TRBV5-1 to TRBJ1-2; 9 nucleotides agree with TRBD1. Sequencing input: PBMCs. The TCR originated in a man between 18 and 29 years old in good health and CMV-seronegative. The CDR3 DNA follows: TGCGCCACCAGCTTCGGCAGGACAGGGGCCCTCTATGGCTACACCTTC. Encoded protein: CATSFGRTGALYGYTF.